This TCR beta chain stems from a study of T cell changes during pregnancy in multiple sclerosis. Here immunoSEQ multiplex PCR was the method, and the copy in TCRdb shows in-frame clones only, minus some. The sample has approximately 44,000 clones; just under 95% are singletons. The V gene lost 2 bases and the J gene lost 1 base, with 8 bases spanning the gap. This CDR3 has 15 residues. Germline CDR1 reads KGHSH; CDR2 reads LQKENI. The rearrangement links TRBV18 to TRBJ2-2, with no clear D. The sequences come from CD4+ T cells from peripheral blood mononuclear cells, collected in the third trimester of pregnancy. The sequence was obtained from a female donor with multiple sclerosis, enrolled in a pregnancy study. The CDR3 DNA follows: TGTGCCAGCTCACCATTAGCTCGGAACACCGGGGAGCTGTTTTTT. Amino acids: CASSPLARNTGELFF. The full variable domain, in which reference TRBV18 and TRBJ2-2 provide the parts outside the CDR3, is NAGVMQNPRHLVRRRGQEARLRCSPMKGHSHVYWYRQLPEEGLKFMVYLQKENIIDESGMPKERFSAEFPKEGPSILRIQQVVRGDSAAYFCASSPLARNTGELFFGEGSRLTVL.